The 7 T cell receptor beta chains presented below share a single source sample, sequenced in a study of T cell changes during pregnancy in multiple sclerosis. Clones were sequenced by immunoSEQ multiplex PCR, and TCRdb holds only the in-frame ones, with some missing. The repertoire holds about 100,000 clones, around 92% seen once, with 2.5% to 3.5% in the top ten. The starting material was peripheral blood, obtained in the second trimester of pregnancy. Receptor source: a female donor with multiple sclerosis, enrolled in a pregnancy study.

This clone was counted at least ten times. The V call is TRBV4-1, the J call TRBJ2-1; weak D call: TRBD2 (6 bases). CDR1 and CDR2 (germline): MGHRA, YSYEKL. Trimming removed 6 bases from V and 0 bases from J, with 12 bases in between. This CDR3 is built from 15 residues. CDR3 in DNA: TGCGCCAGCAGGGGGAGGCGGGGCTCCTACAATGAGCAGTTCTTC. Its protein is CASRGRRGSYNEQFF.

The CDR3 protein is CASRHTSSILAGELFF. CDR3 DNA sequence: TGTGCCAGCAGACATACTTCTAGTATCCTCGCCGGGGAGCTGTTTTTT. The chain couples TRBV6-6 to TRBJ2-2; no definite D call. V was cut by 6 bases and J by 6 bases, with 20 bases left in between. Germline V gives CDR1 MNHNY, CDR2 SVGAGI (reference sequence). This CDR3 region has 16 residues.

The V and J genes are TRBV5-8 and TRBJ2-5, with D possibly TRBD2 on 5 matching bases. Trimming left V 5 bases short and J 5 bases short, with 22 bases between. Germline V gene sequence: CDR1 SGHTS, CDR2 YDEGEE. The CDR3 has 16 amino acids. The CDR3 coding sequence is TGTGCCAGCAGACGTACCACAAGAGGGCTGGGGGAGACCCAGTACTTC. Its protein is CASRRTTRGLGETQYF.

The gene calls are TRBV9 and TRBJ2-7, with 8 nucleotides matching TRBD1. The CDR3 runs 14 residues. The V and J ends lost 0 bases and 3 bases, in that order; junction bases with no gene match: 2. The germline gives CDR1 SGDLS, CDR2 YYNGEE. The CDR3 loop is CASSVGTGYYEQYF. The CDR3 DNA follows: TGTGCCAGCAGCGTAGGGACAGGGTACTACGAGCAGTACTTC.

This chain links TRBV28 with TRBJ2-7; the D gene is possibly TRBD1 (7 bases). The ends were cut back, 5 bases at V and 4 bases at J, with 24 bases in the middle. The length of the CDR3 is 17 residues. Germline loops: CDR1 MDHEN, CDR2 SYDVKM. The CDR3: CASSPYATPTGRYEQYF. Written as DNA, the CDR3 is TGTGCCAGCAGTCCATACGCAACCCCGACAGGGAGGTACGAGCAGTACTTC.

The rearrangement joins TRBV7-8 to TRBJ1-5, with D tentatively TRBD1 (6 bases). The CDR3 loop spans 13 amino acids. Trimming pared 4 bases from V and 7 bases from J, leaving 11 bases between. Germline V CDR1 and CDR2: SGHVS, FQNEAQ. The CDR3 reads CASSSSGVQPQHF. The CDR3 bases are TGTGCCAGCAGCTCCTCAGGGGTCCAGCCCCAGCATTTT.

The V call is TRBV11-3, the J call TRBJ2-1, with D tentatively TRBD2 (7 bases). Trimming took off 5 bases at V and 8 bases at J, with 13 bases between the two ends. Per germline, CDR1 SGHNT and CDR2 YENEEA. The CDR3 has 13 residues. The CDR3 sequence is CASSKGGGDEQFF. In DNA form, the CDR3 reads TGTGCCAGCAGCAAGGGAGGGGGAGATGAGCAGTTCTTC.